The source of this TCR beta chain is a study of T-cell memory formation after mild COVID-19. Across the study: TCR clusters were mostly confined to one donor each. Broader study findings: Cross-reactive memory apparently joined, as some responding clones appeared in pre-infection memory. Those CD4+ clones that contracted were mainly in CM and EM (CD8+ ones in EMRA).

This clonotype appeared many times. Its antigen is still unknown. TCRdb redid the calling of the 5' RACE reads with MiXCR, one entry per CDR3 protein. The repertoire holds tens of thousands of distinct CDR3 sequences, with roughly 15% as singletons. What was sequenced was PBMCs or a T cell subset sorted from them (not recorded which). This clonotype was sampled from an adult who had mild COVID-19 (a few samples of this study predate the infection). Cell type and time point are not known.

The CDR3 DNA follows: TGTGCCAGCAGACATACAGCCTTACTAGCCAAAAACATTCAGTACTTC. It yields the protein CASRHTALLAKNIQYF. The chain is built from TRBV12-3 or TRBV12-4 and TRBJ2-4; D uncertain. The CDR3 length is 16 residues. Trimming took 6 bases from V and 0 from J, leaving 15 bases between them.